This TCR beta chain comes out of a study of blood T cell repertoires in COVID-19. Background on the study: COVID-19 samples collected from the United States, Italy and Spain covered acute and convalescent phases. PBMCs, B-cell-depleted T cells, or T cells were the source of the cDNA or gDNA that made up the material.

Trimming took 1 base from V and 4 from J, leaving 14 bases between them. Per the germline V gene, CDR1 is SGHNT and CDR2 is YYREEE (reference sequence). This CDR3 contains 15 residues. Study processing details: Cell counts per sample came from amplifying reference gene primers. TCRdb keeps only in-frame clones here, not all; method: immunoSEQ multiplex PCR. V and J calls and clone size are as listed in that table; D and trimming were resolved from the DNA. The table records about 210,000 clones, about 90% of them present only once. The sample was peripheral blood. The clonotype comes from a man younger than 30 with active or convalescent COVID-19. V gene TRBV5-4 combines with J gene TRBJ1-2; D is possibly TRBD1 (5 bases). Here the CDR3 reads CASSLYGGYGYGYTF. The CDR3 coding sequence is TGTGCCAGCAGCTTGTATGGGGGGTACGGCTATGGCTACACCTTC. Combining the CDR3 with reference TRBV5-4 and TRBJ1-2 gives the whole variable domain ETGVTQSPTHLIKTRGQQVTLRCSSQSGHNTVSWYQQALGQGPQFIFQYYREEENGRGNFPPRFSGLQFPNYSSELNVNALELDDSALYLCASSLYGGYGYGYTFGSGTRLTVV.